The clone carrying this T cell receptor beta chain was counted ten times or more. No antigen is known for it. The germline gives CDR1 MNHNY, CDR2 SVGAGI (reference sequence). The V end was cut by 5 bases, the J end by 8 bases, with 10 bases between. The length of the CDR3 is 12 residues. This sample stems from a study of T cells after yellow fever vaccination. Notes on the study in general: Most primary-vaccination clones recurred post-booster (roughly 97% CD4, 88% CD8).

Researchers made TCR cDNA using 5'RACE template switching, and this step added a universal primer site and UMIs. TCRdb re-called the 5' RACE reads through MiXCR, storing one row per CDR3 protein. Among hundreds of thousands of distinct CDR3 sequences, approximately 13% were seen once, and the ten largest hold 15%. Sequenced material: PBMCs, taken on the day of the yellow fever booster vaccination. The source is a man in his thirties or forties who received the YFV17D yellow fever vaccine. This chain uses TRBV6-6 with TRBJ2-1, with TRBD1 as a possible D gene (6 bases). CDR3 nucleotide sequence: TGTGCCAGCAGTCCCCAGGGGTATGAGCAGTTCTTC. It translates to CASSPQGYEQFF.